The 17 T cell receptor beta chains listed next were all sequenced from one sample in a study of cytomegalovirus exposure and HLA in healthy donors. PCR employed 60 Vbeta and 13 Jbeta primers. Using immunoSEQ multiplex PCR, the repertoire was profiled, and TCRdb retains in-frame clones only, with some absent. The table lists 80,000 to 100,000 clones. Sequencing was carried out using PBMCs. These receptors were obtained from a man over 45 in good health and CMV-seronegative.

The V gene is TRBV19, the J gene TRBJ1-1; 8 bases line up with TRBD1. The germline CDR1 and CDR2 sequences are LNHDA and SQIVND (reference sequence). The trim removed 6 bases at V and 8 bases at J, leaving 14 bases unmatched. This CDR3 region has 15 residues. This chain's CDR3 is CASRSLQGAAGEAFF. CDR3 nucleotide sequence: TGTGCCAGTAGATCCCTCCAGGGGGCGGCGGGGGAAGCTTTCTTT.

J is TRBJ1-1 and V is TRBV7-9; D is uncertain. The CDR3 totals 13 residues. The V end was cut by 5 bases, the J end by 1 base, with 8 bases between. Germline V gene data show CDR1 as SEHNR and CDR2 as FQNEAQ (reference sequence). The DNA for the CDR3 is TGTGCCAGCAGCCGGGTCCCGAACACTGAAGCTTTCTTT. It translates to CASSRVPNTEAFF.

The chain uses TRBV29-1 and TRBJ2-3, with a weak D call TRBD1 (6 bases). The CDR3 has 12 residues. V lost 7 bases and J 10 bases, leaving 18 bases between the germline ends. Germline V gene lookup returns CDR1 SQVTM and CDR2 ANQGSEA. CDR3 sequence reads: CSALRTASPQYF. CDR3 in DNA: TGCAGCGCCCTTAGGACAGCCTCTCCGCAGTATTTT.

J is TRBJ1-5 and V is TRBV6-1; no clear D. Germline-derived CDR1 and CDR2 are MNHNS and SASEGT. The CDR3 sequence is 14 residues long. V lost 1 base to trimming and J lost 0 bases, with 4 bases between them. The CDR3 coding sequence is TGTGCCAGCAGTGAAGTGCGTAGCAATCAGCCCCAGCATTTT. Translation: CASSEVRSNQPQHF.

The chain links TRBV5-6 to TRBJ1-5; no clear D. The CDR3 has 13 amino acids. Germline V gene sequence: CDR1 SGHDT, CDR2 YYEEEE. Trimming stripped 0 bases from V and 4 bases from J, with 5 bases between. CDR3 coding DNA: TGTGCCAGCAGCTTGGAGCTTAATCAGCCCCAGCATTTT. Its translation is CASSLELNQPQHF.

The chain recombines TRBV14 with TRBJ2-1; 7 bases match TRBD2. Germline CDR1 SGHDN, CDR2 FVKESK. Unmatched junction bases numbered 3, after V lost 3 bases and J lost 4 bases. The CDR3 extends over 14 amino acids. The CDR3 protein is CASSQGLSYNEQFF. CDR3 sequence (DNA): TGTGCCAGCAGCCAGGGACTAAGTTACAATGAGCAGTTCTTC.

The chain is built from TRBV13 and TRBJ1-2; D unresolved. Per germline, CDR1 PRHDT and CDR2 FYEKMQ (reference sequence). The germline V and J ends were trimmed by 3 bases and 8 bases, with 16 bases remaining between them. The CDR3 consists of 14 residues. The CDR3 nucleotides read TGTGCCAGCAGCTTTCGCGGGAGCCGTAACGGCTACACCTTC. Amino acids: CASSFRGSRNGYTF.

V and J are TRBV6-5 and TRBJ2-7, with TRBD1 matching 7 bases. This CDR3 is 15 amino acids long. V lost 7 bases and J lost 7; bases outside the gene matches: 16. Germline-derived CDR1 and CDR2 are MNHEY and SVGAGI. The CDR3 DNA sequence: TGTGCCAGCAATGCACAGGGGTACCCCGTACGAGAGCAGTACTTC. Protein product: CASNAQGYPVREQYF.

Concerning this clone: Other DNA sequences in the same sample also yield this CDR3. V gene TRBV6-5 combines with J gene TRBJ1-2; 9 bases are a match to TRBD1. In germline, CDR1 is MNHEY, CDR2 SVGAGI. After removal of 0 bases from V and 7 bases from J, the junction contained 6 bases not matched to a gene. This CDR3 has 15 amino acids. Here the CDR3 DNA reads TGTGCCAGCAGTTACTCGAGACAGGGGGTGAGTGGCTACACCTTC. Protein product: CASSYSRQGVSGYTF.

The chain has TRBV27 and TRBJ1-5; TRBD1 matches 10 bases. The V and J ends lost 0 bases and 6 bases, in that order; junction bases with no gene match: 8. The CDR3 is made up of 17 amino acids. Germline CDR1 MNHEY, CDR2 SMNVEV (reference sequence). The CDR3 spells CASSLSSGTGVVQPQHF. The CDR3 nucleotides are TGTGCCAGCAGTTTATCGAGCGGGACAGGGGTCGTTCAGCCCCAGCATTTT.

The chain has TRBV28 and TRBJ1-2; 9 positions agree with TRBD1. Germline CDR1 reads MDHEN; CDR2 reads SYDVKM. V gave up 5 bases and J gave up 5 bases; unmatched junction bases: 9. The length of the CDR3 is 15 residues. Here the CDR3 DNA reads TGTGCCAGCAGTCGGAACAGGGGGCGCCGGTATGGCTACACCTTC. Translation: CASSRNRGRRYGYTF.

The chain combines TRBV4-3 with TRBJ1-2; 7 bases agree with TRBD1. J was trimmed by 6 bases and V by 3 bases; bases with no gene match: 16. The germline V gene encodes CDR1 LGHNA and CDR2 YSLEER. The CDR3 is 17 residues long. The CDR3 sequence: CASSQTLGTGARDGYTF. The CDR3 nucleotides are TGCGCCAGCAGCCAGACTCTAGGAACAGGGGCGAGGGATGGCTACACCTTC.

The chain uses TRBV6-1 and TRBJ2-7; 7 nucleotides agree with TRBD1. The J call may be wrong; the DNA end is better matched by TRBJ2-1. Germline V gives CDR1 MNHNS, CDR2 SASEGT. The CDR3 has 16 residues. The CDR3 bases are TGTGCCAGCAGTGAGGCCAGGGGGTTCGCCTACAATGAGCAGTTCTTC. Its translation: CASSEARGFAYNEQFF.

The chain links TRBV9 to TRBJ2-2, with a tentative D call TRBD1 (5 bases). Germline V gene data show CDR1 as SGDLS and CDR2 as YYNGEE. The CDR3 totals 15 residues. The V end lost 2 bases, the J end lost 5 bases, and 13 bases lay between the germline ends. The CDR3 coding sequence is TGTGCCAGCAGCGTTATCCCAGGGAATACCGGGGAGCTGTTTTTT. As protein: CASSVIPGNTGELFF.

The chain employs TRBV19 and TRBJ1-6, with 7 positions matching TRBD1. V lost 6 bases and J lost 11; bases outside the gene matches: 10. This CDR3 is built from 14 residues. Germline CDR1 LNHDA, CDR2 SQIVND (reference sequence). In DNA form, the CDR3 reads TGTGCCAGTAGCCCCGGACAGGCTACCACACCCCTCCACTTT. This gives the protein CASSPGQATTPLHF. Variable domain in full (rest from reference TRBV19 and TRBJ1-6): DGGITQSPKYLFRKEGQNVTLSCEQNLNHDAMYWYRQDPGQGLRLIYYSQIVNDFQKGDIAEGYSVSREKKESFPLTVTSAQKNPTAFYLCASSPGQATTPLHFGNGTRLTVT.

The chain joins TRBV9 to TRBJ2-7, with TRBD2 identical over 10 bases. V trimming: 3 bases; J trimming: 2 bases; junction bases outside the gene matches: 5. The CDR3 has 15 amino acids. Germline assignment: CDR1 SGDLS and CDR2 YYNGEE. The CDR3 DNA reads TGTGCCAGCAGCGAGAGCGGGGGGGTTCCCTACGAGCAGTACTTC. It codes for CASSESGGVPYEQYF.

CDR3 sequence: CASSAGQVNTGELFF. In nucleotides, the CDR3 is TGCGCCAGCAGTGCGGGACAGGTGAACACCGGGGAGCTGTTTTTT. This chain links TRBV10-1 with TRBJ2-2, with 8 bases aligning to TRBD1. The CDR3 is 15 amino acids. Germline loops: CDR1 WNHNN, CDR2 SYGVQD (reference sequence). The junction had 2 bases not matched to a gene; V was cut back by 4 bases and J by 1 base.